A selection of T cell receptor beta chains follows, all from one sample in a study of long-term antiretroviral therapy in people with HIV. Sequenced by immunoSEQ multiplex PCR; TCRdb stores in-frame clones only, minus some. The profile shows 25,000 to 30,000 clones, approximately 81% of them singletons. The sample in question was unsorted PBMCs, obtained 4.8 to 5 years after starting antiretroviral therapy. These receptors all come from a man between 35 and 55 years old with HIV. Both conserved end residues are part of each CDR3. The D gene is left open where the match is weak. Clone size, where shown, is once, few, many, or a class for clones that have expanded.

j_gene: TRBJ1-4
abundance: NA
d_gene: NA
v_gene: TRBV7-9
CDR3aa: CASSLPGGKLFF
CDR3nt: TGTGCCAGCAGCTTACCCGGTGGAAAACTGTTTTTT

j_gene: TRBJ2-1
abundance: NA
d_gene: TRBD1
v_gene: TRBV19
CDR3aa: CASSIVDRGLREQFF
CDR3nt: TGTGCCAGTAGTATCGTGGACAGGGGGCTTAGGGAGCAGTTCTTC

j_gene: TRBJ1-2
abundance: NA
d_gene: NA
v_gene: TRBV30
CDR3aa: CAWTGSYGYTF
CDR3nt: TGTGCCTGGACGGGAAGCTATGGCTACACCTTC

j_gene: TRBJ2-1
abundance: NA
d_gene: TRBD2
v_gene: TRBV7-8
CDR3aa: CASSNSGRGDNEQFF
CDR3nt: TGTGCCAGCAGCAATAGCGGGAGGGGGGACAATGAGCAGTTCTTC

j_gene: TRBJ2-1
abundance: NA
d_gene: NA
v_gene: TRBV27
CDR3aa: CASSPSSVGPNEQFF
CDR3nt: TGTGCCAGCAGTCCTTCTTCAGTAGGACCCAATGAGCAGTTCTTC

j_gene: TRBJ2-3
abundance: once
d_gene: TRBD1
v_gene: TRBV5-4
CDR3aa: CASIGQGEGTDTQYF
CDR3nt: TGTGCCAGCATCGGACAGGGGGAAGGCACAGATACGCAGTATTTT

j_gene: TRBJ2-1
abundance: NA
d_gene: NA
v_gene: TRBV9
CDR3aa: CASSGWGLHNEQFF
CDR3nt: TGTGCCAGCAGCGGATGGGGTCTCCACAATGAGCAGTTCTTC

j_gene: TRBJ2-1
abundance: NA
d_gene: NA
v_gene: TRBV27
CDR3aa: CASSLSPTYNEQFF
CDR3nt: TGTGCCAGCAGTTTATCTCCTACATACAATGAGCAGTTCTTC

j_gene: TRBJ1-1
abundance: NA
d_gene: TRBD1
v_gene: TRBV6-5
CDR3aa: CASSYSGQGATEAFF
CDR3nt: TGTGCCAGCAGTTACTCCGGCCAGGGGGCCACTGAAGCTTTCTTT

j_gene: TRBJ1-3
abundance: NA
d_gene: NA
v_gene: TRBV10-3
CDR3aa: CAISEGRVGNTIYF
CDR3nt: TGTGCCATCAGTGAGGGTAGGGTTGGAAACACCATATATTTT

j_gene: TRBJ2-7
abundance: NA
d_gene: TRBD2
v_gene: TRBV7-9
CDR3aa: CASSLGLASGEQYF
CDR3nt: TGTGCCAGCAGCCTAGGACTAGCGTCTGGGGAGCAGTACTTC

j_gene: TRBJ2-7
abundance: NA
d_gene: NA
v_gene: TRBV2
CDR3aa: CASSAPQGHEQYF
CDR3nt: TGTGCCAGCAGTGCCCCACAGGGACACGAGCAGTACTTC

j_gene: TRBJ2-2
abundance: NA
d_gene: NA
v_gene: TRBV18
CDR3aa: CASSPSRTDTANTGELFF
CDR3nt: TGTGCCAGCTCACCCTCGAGGACAGACACTGCGAACACCGGGGAGCTGTTTTTT

j_gene: TRBJ1-1
abundance: NA
d_gene: NA
v_gene: TRBV6-6
CDR3aa: CASSKTGLGNTEAFF
CDR3nt: TGTGCCAGCAGCAAAACAGGGTTGGGTAACACTGAAGCTTTCTTT

j_gene: TRBJ2-7
abundance: once
d_gene: TRBD1
v_gene: TRBV6-1
CDR3aa: CATGQGFTYEQYF
CDR3nt: TGTGCCACCGGACAGGGCTTCACCTACGAGCAGTACTTC

j_gene: TRBJ1-2
abundance: NA
d_gene: TRBD1
v_gene: TRBV29-1
CDR3aa: CSVTGGHDYTF
CDR3nt: TGCAGCGTGACAGGGGGTCATGACTACACCTTC

j_gene: TRBJ1-2
abundance: NA
d_gene: NA
v_gene: TRBV7-6
CDR3aa: CASSLGGDGYTF
CDR3nt: TGTGCCAGCAGCTTAGGAGGGGATGGCTACACCTTC

j_gene: TRBJ2-2
abundance: NA
d_gene: TRBD2
v_gene: TRBV10-1
CDR3aa: CATGGDKNTGELFF
CDR3nt: TGCGCCACCGGGGGGGACAAGAACACCGGGGAGCTGTTTTTT

j_gene: TRBJ2-3
abundance: NA
d_gene: TRBD2
v_gene: TRBV28
CDR3aa: CASSPGLAGGGDTQYF
CDR3nt: TGTGCCAGCAGCCCGGGACTAGCGGGAGGAGGGGATACGCAGTATTTT

j_gene: TRBJ2-5
abundance: NA
d_gene: TRBD1
v_gene: TRBV18
CDR3aa: CASSPRQGKETQYF
CDR3nt: TGTGCCAGCTCACCACGACAGGGGAAGGAGACCCAGTACTTC

j_gene: TRBJ1-2
abundance: NA
d_gene: NA
v_gene: TRBV19
CDR3aa: CASSLRVLGGYTF
CDR3nt: TGTGCCAGTAGCCTACGGGTCCTTGGTGGCTACACCTTC

j_gene: TRBJ2-1
abundance: NA
d_gene: NA
v_gene: TRBV15
CDR3aa: CATSRVNGASNEQFF
CDR3nt: TGTGCCACCAGCAGAGTAAACGGGGCCTCCAATGAGCAGTTCTTC

j_gene: TRBJ2-2
abundance: few
d_gene: NA
v_gene: TRBV7-9
CDR3aa: CASSFTANTGELFF
CDR3nt: TGTGCCAGCAGCTTTACCGCGAACACCGGGGAGCTGTTTTTT

j_gene: TRBJ2-1
abundance: NA
d_gene: NA
v_gene: TRBV11-2
CDR3aa: CASSLEQGGEQFF
CDR3nt: TGTGCCAGCAGCTTAGAACAGGGAGGAGAGCAGTTCTTC

j_gene: TRBJ2-5
abundance: NA
d_gene: TRBD2
v_gene: TRBV18
CDR3aa: CASSPGLVPQETQYF
CDR3nt: TGTGCCAGCTCACCCGGACTAGTACCCCAAGAGACCCAGTACTTC

j_gene: TRBJ2-7
abundance: NA
d_gene: TRBD2
v_gene: TRBV9
CDR3aa: CASSVGLAGYEQYF
CDR3nt: TGTGCCAGCAGCGTAGGGCTAGCGGGCTACGAGCAGTACTTC

j_gene: TRBJ1-5
abundance: NA
d_gene: NA
v_gene: TRBV5-6
CDR3aa: CASSLRSAGNQPQHF
CDR3nt: TGTGCCAGCAGCTTGCGATCGGCAGGGAATCAGCCCCAGCATTTT

j_gene: TRBJ1-1
abundance: NA
d_gene: NA
v_gene: TRBV2
CDR3aa: CASSEALRQAEF
CDR3nt: TGTGCCAGCAGTGAAGCGCTTCGGCAGGCCGAGTTT

j_gene: TRBJ1-2
abundance: few
d_gene: NA
v_gene: TRBV6-1
CDR3aa: CASSESGGYTF
CDR3nt: TGTGCCAGCAGTGAATCGGGGGGCTACACCTTC

j_gene: TRBJ1-1
abundance: NA
d_gene: TRBD1
v_gene: TRBV9
CDR3aa: CASSERQGTNTEAFF
CDR3nt: TGTGCCAGCAGCGAGAGACAGGGTACGAACACTGAAGCTTTCTTT

j_gene: TRBJ1-6
abundance: NA
d_gene: NA
v_gene: TRBV7-2
CDR3aa: CASSASLGYNSPLHF
CDR3nt: TGTGCCAGCAGCGCCAGTTTGGGCTATAATTCACCCCTCCACTTT

j_gene: TRBJ2-7
abundance: NA
d_gene: TRBD1
v_gene: TRBV9
CDR3aa: CASSPRDSFYEQYF
CDR3nt: TGTGCCAGCAGCCCACGGGACAGCTTCTACGAGCAGTACTTC

j_gene: TRBJ2-7
abundance: NA
d_gene: TRBD1
v_gene: TRBV19
CDR3aa: CASNRDRVYEQYF
CDR3nt: TGTGCCAGTAATCGGGACAGGGTTTACGAGCAGTACTTC

j_gene: TRBJ2-1
abundance: NA
d_gene: NA
v_gene: TRBV5-4
CDR3aa: CASSLYENEQFF
CDR3nt: TGTGCCAGCAGCTTGTACGAGAATGAGCAGTTCTTC

j_gene: TRBJ2-7
abundance: NA
d_gene: TRBD1
v_gene: TRBV11-2
CDR3aa: CASSLGFPGQSYEQYF
CDR3nt: TGTGCCAGCAGCTTAGGGTTTCCGGGACAGTCTTACGAGCAGTACTTC

j_gene: TRBJ2-5
abundance: NA
d_gene: NA
v_gene: TRBV2
CDR3aa: CASSESVRGRETQYF
CDR3nt: TGTGCCAGCAGTGAATCGGTTCGGGGTAGGGAGACCCAGTACTTC

j_gene: TRBJ1-2
abundance: once
d_gene: TRBD1
v_gene: TRBV7-6
CDR3aa: CASSSSTGMSGYTF
CDR3nt: TGTGCCAGCAGTTCCTCGACAGGGATGAGTGGCTACACCTTC

j_gene: TRBJ2-1
abundance: NA
d_gene: TRBD2
v_gene: TRBV19
CDR3aa: CASSIVGGGPYNEQFF
CDR3nt: TGTGCCAGTAGTATAGTTGGGGGAGGGCCCTACAATGAGCAGTTCTTC

j_gene: TRBJ2-7
abundance: NA
d_gene: NA
v_gene: TRBV29-1
CDR3aa: CSASRAPYEQYF
CDR3nt: TGCAGCGCGTCCAGGGCCCCCTACGAGCAGTACTTC

j_gene: TRBJ1-2
abundance: once
d_gene: TRBD1
v_gene: TRBV5-1
CDR3aa: CASSFLEGALGYTF
CDR3nt: TGCGCCAGCAGCTTTTTGGAGGGGGCGCTTGGCTACACCTTC

j_gene: TRBJ2-1
abundance: NA
d_gene: NA
v_gene: TRBV27
CDR3aa: CASSTYREQFF
CDR3nt: TGTGCCAGCAGTACCTACAGGGAGCAGTTCTTC

j_gene: TRBJ1-2
abundance: NA
d_gene: NA
v_gene: TRBV15
CDR3aa: CATSRADNYGYTF
CDR3nt: TGTGCCACCAGCAGAGCGGATAACTATGGCTACACCTTC

j_gene: TRBJ2-1
abundance: NA
d_gene: NA
v_gene: TRBV9
CDR3aa: CASSAQGNIHNEQFF
CDR3nt: TGTGCCAGCAGCGCACAGGGCAATATCCACAATGAGCAGTTCTTC

j_gene: TRBJ1-2
abundance: few
d_gene: NA
v_gene: TRBV7-3
CDR3aa: CASSLNGAGSYGYTF
CDR3nt: TGTGCCAGCAGCTTAAATGGGGCAGGGTCCTATGGCTACACCTTC

j_gene: TRBJ2-2
abundance: NA
d_gene: TRBD1
v_gene: TRBV19
CDR3aa: CASTAGGTGELFF
CDR3nt: TGTGCCAGTACCGCAGGGGGCACCGGGGAGCTGTTTTTT

j_gene: TRBJ1-2
abundance: NA
d_gene: NA
v_gene: TRBV10-2
CDR3aa: CASSEAGREKDGYTF
CDR3nt: TGCGCCAGCAGTGAGGCGGGCCGGGAGAAGGATGGCTACACCTTC

j_gene: TRBJ1-2
abundance: NA
d_gene: NA
v_gene: TRBV6-1
CDR3aa: CATWVTIAGRGYTF
CDR3nt: TGTGCCACCTGGGTAACTATCGCAGGTCGTGGCTACACCTTC

j_gene: TRBJ2-3
abundance: NA
d_gene: NA
v_gene: TRBV5-1
CDR3aa: CASSLALGETDTQYF
CDR3nt: TGCGCCAGCAGCTTGGCTCTAGGGGAGACAGATACGCAGTATTTT

j_gene: TRBJ2-5
abundance: NA
d_gene: TRBD2
v_gene: TRBV15
CDR3aa: CATSRSRGAGAQETQYF
CDR3nt: TGTGCCACCAGCAGAAGCCGGGGAGCGGGGGCCCAAGAGACCCAGTACTTC

j_gene: TRBJ2-3
abundance: NA
d_gene: NA
v_gene: TRBV6-6
CDR3aa: CASSSGIYTQYF
CDR3nt: TGTGCCAGCAGTTCAGGGATTTATACGCAGTATTTT

j_gene: TRBJ1-1
abundance: NA
d_gene: NA
v_gene: TRBV19
CDR3aa: CASSIFTEAFF
CDR3nt: TGTGCCAGTAGTATCTTCACTGAAGCTTTCTTT

j_gene: TRBJ1-1
abundance: NA
d_gene: NA
v_gene: TRBV7-3
CDR3aa: CASSVGAGTEAFF
CDR3nt: TGTGCCAGCAGCGTGGGTGCGGGCACTGAAGCTTTCTTT

j_gene: TRBJ1-6
abundance: NA
d_gene: TRBD1
v_gene: TRBV10-2
CDR3aa: CASSESTGPVSPLHF
CDR3nt: TGCGCCAGCAGTGAGTCGACAGGGCCGGTATCACCCCTCCACTTT

j_gene: TRBJ1-2
abundance: NA
d_gene: NA
v_gene: TRBV28
CDR3aa: CASSRRGGDYGYTF
CDR3nt: TGTGCCAGCAGTCGCCGTGGGGGCGACTATGGCTACACCTTC

j_gene: TRBJ1-1
abundance: NA
d_gene: NA
v_gene: TRBV10-3
CDR3aa: CAISSVRDTEAFF
CDR3nt: TGTGCCATCAGCTCCGTTAGAGACACTGAAGCTTTCTTT

j_gene: TRBJ2-5
abundance: NA
d_gene: NA
v_gene: TRBV7-9
CDR3aa: CASSPVRRKETQYF
CDR3nt: TGTGCCAGCAGCCCAGTGCGGAGAAAAGAGACCCAGTACTTC

j_gene: TRBJ2-5
abundance: NA
d_gene: NA
v_gene: TRBV20-1
CDR3aa: CSARVVETQYF
CDR3nt: TGCAGTGCCAGAGTAGTGGAGACCCAGTACTTC

j_gene: TRBJ1-5
abundance: NA
d_gene: NA
v_gene: TRBV6-5
CDR3aa: CASSGSRASNQPQHF
CDR3nt: TGTGCCAGCAGTGGGTCTAGGGCTAGCAATCAGCCCCAGCATTTT

j_gene: TRBJ2-7
abundance: NA
d_gene: NA
v_gene: TRBV10-1
CDR3aa: CASSNPGNYEQYF
CDR3nt: TGCGCCAGCAGCAACCCGGGCAACTACGAGCAGTACTTC